This T cell receptor (beta chain) was identified in a study of OX40 agonist ivuxolimab in advanced cancers. Overall study results and limits: There were also nonresponders showing low normalized T-cell clonal expansion. Partial responders at 0.1-3.0 mg/kg had among the lowest clonal expansion.

Comment on this clone: Its target is not known.

The CDR3 contains 15 residues. Germline-derived CDR1 and CDR2 are SQVTM and ANQGSEA. The germline V and J ends were trimmed by 7 bases and 0 bases, with 15 bases remaining between them. Some clones are missing from TCRdb's copy, which holds only in-frame ones; the method was immunoSEQ multiplex PCR. Of roughly 80,000 clones listed, 90% to 95% are singletons. Specimen: CD4+ or CD8+ T cells sorted from blood, collected in a trial of the OX40 agonist ivuxolimab. This TCR was recovered from an adult with an advanced solid tumor such as melanoma, head and neck, liver or kidney cancer. The V and J genes are TRBV29-1 and TRBJ1-4, with a possible D match to TRBD1 (6 bases). In nucleotides, the CDR3 is TGCAGCGCAAGGGACACGATTGCAACTAATGAAAAACTGTTTTTT. This translates into CSARDTIATNEKLFF.